These T cell receptor beta chains were read from a single sample in a study of cytomegalovirus exposure and HLA in healthy donors. The method was immunoSEQ multiplex PCR; TCRdb's version includes in-frame clones alone and lacks a portion of them. Here the sample spans approximately 220,000 clones, approximately 83% being singletons. Sequencing was carried out using PBMCs. The receptor set was obtained from a boy aged 2 to 9 in good health and CMV-seronegative. The CDR3 runs from the conserved cysteine through the conserved F or W. The D gene is left open where the match is weak. Clone sizes are given selectively: once, few, many, or a class where the clone is expanded.

d_call j_call clone_size v_call cdr3_nt cdr3_aa
NA TRBJ2-7 NA TRBV6-5 TGTGCCAGCAGTTACGGAGACCGCTCCTACGAGCAGTACTTC CASSYGDRSYEQYF
TRBD1 TRBJ1-2 NA TRBV11-2 TGTGCCAGCAGCCCCCTGGACAGGTTTCTCTATGGCTACACCTTC CASSPLDRFLYGYTF
NA TRBJ2-1 few TRBV29-1 TGCAGCGTTGGAGGGCGACCGGGCAATGAGCAGTTCTTC CSVGGRPGNEQFF
NA TRBJ1-1 NA TRBV2 TGTGCCAGTTCTCGGGGGAACTCTGAAGCTTTCTTT CASSRGNSEAFF
NA TRBJ1-5 NA TRBV30 TGTGCCTGGAGTGTAAGCAGGAGCAATCAGCCCCAGCATTTT CAWSVSRSNQPQHF
NA TRBJ2-6 NA TRBV14 TGTGCCAGCAGCCCTCGACTGTACTCTGGGGCCAACGTCCTGACTTTC CASSPRLYSGANVLTF
TRBD1 TRBJ2-2 NA TRBV5-8 TGTGCCAGCAGCCGGACAGGGGGTGACACCGGGGAGCTGTTTTTT CASSRTGGDTGELFF
NA TRBJ2-6 NA TRBV10-2 TGCGCCAGCAGGGCCGTGGGCAGCTCTGGGGCCAACGTCCTGACTTTC CASRAVGSSGANVLTF
NA TRBJ2-3 NA TRBV7-3 TGTGCCAGCAGCTCCCCCCTCCTAGATACGCAGTATTTT CASSSPLLDTQYF
TRBD2 TRBJ2-7 NA TRBV7-9 TGTGCCAGCAGCCTAACCCGGGGAGGGCGCTACGAGCAGTACTTC CASSLTRGGRYEQYF